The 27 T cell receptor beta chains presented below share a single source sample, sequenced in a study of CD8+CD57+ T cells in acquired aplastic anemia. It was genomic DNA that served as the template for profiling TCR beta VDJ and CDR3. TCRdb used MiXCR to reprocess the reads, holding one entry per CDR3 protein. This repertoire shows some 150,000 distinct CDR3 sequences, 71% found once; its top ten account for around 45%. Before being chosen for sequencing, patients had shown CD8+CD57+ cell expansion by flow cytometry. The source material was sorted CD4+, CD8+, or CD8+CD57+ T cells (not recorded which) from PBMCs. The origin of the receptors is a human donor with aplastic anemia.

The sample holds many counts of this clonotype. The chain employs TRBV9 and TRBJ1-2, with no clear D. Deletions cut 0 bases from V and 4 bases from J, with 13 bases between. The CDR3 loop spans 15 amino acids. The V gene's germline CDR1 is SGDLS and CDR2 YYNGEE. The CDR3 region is CASSVAWGFIYGYTF. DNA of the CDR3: TGTGCCAGCAGCGTAGCGTGGGGTTTCATCTATGGCTACACCTTC. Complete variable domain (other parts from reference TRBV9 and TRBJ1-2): DSGVTQTPKHLITATGQRVTLRCSPRSGDLSVYWYQQSLDQGLQFLIQYYNGEERAKGNILERFSAQQFPDLHSELNLSSLELGDSALYFCASSVAWGFIYGYTFGSGTRLTVV.

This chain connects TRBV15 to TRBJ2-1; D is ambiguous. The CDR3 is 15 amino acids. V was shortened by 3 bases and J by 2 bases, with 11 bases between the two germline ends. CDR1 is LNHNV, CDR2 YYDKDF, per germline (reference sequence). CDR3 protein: CATSRTEEAYNEQFF. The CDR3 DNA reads TGTGCCACCAGCAGGACGGAAGAGGCCTACAATGAGCAGTTCTTC.

The CDR3 spells CSARDRSTGELFF. The CDR3 bases are TGCAGTGCTAGAGATCGGAGCACCGGGGAGCTGTTTTTT. The chain carries TRBV20-1 and TRBJ2-2; D call uncertain. This CDR3 region has 13 residues. Germline V gene lookup returns CDR1 DFQATT and CDR2 SNEGSKA (reference sequence). Trimming left V 0 bases short and J 4 bases short, with 6 bases between.

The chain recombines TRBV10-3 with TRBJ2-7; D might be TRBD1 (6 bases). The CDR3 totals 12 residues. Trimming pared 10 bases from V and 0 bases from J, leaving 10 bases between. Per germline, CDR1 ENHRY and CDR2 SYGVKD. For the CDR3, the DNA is TGTGCCACCTCGGACAGCTCCTACGAGCAGTACTTC. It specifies CATSDSSYEQYF.

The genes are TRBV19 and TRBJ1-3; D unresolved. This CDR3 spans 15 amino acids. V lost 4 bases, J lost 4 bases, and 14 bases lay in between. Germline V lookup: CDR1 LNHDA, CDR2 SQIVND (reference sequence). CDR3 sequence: CASSTSERYGNTIYF. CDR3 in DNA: TGTGCCAGTAGTACCTCGGAGCGGTACGGAAACACCATATATTTT.

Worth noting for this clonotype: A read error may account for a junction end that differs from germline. The CDR3 is CASGQISIGEPFF. The CDR3 DNA is TGTGCCAGCGGACAGATAAGCATCGGGGAGCCGTTTTTT. This chain uses TRBV12-3 or TRBV12-4 with TRBJ2-2, with a weak D call TRBD1 (6 bases). This CDR3 is built from 13 residues.

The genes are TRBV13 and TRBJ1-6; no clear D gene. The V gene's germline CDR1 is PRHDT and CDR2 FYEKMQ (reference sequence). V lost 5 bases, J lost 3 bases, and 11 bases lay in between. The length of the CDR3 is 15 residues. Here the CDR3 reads CASSQSTDYNSPLHF. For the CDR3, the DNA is TGTGCCAGCAGCCAGTCGACGGACTATAATTCACCCCTCCACTTT. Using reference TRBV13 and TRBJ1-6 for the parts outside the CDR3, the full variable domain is AAGVIQSPRHLIKEKRETATLKCYPIPRHDTVYWYQQGPGQDPQFLISFYEKMQSDKGSIPDRFSAQQFSDYHSELNMSSLELGDSALYFCASSQSTDYNSPLHFGNGTRLTVT.

CDR3 nucleotide sequence: TGTGCCAGCAGCGTAGGGGGGGCAGGAGAGCAGTTCTTC. Its translation: CASSVGGAGEQFF. The chain couples TRBV9 to TRBJ2-1; the D call may be TRBD1 or TRBD2 (6 bases each). Trimming shortened V by 0 bases and J by 10 bases, and 11 bases separated the two germline ends. The germline gives CDR1 SGDLS, CDR2 YYNGEE. The CDR3 extends over 13 amino acids. The complete variable domain, with remaining parts taken from reference TRBV9 and TRBJ2-1, reads DSGVTQTPKHLITATGQRVTLRCSPRSGDLSVYWYQQSLDQGLQFLIQYYNGEERAKGNILERFSAQQFPDLHSELNLSSLELGDSALYFCASSVGGAGEQFFGPGTRLTVL.

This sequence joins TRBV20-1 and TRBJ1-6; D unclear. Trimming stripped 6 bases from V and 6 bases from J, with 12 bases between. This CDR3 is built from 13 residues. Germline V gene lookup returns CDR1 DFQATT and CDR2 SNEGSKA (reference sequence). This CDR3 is CSAKAAINSPLHF. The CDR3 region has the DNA TGCAGTGCCAAGGCCGCTATTAATTCACCCCTCCACTTT.

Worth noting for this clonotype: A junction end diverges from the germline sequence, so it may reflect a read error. The CDR3, as DNA: TGTGCCAGCAGTGAGCGGCTAGAGCCCGAGCAGTACTTT. This translates into CASSERLEPEQYF. V is TRBV25-1 and J is TRBJ2-7, with D uncertain. This CDR3 has 13 residues. CDR1 and CDR2 (germline): MGHDK, SYGVNS.

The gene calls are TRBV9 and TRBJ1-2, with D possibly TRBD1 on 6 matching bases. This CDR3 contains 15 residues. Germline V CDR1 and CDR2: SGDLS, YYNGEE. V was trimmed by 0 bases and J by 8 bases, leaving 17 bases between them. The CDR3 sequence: CASSVDRGSQQGYTF. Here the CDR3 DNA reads TGTGCCAGCAGCGTAGATAGGGGGTCCCAACAAGGCTACACCTTC.

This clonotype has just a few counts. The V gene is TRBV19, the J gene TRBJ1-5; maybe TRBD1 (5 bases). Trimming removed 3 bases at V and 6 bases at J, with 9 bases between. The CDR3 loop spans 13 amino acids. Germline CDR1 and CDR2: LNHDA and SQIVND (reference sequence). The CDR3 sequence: CASSMGLGQPQHF. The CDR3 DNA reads TGTGCCAGTAGTATGGGGCTTGGTCAGCCCCAGCATTTT. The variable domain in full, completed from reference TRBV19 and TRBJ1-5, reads DGGITQSPKYLFRKEGQNVTLSCEQNLNHDAMYWYRQDPGQGLRLIYYSQIVNDFQKGDIAEGYSVSREKKESFPLTVTSAQKNPTAFYLCASSMGLGQPQHFGDGTRLSIL.

This CDR3 is CASSLVTKYQETQYF. CDR3 nucleotides: TGTGCCAGCAGCTTGGTAACCAAGTACCAAGAGACCCAGTACTTC. This chain links TRBV5-6 with TRBJ2-5; D is ambiguous. Germline V gene lookup returns CDR1 SGHDT and CDR2 YYEEEE. Trimming stripped 0 bases from V and 0 bases from J, with 9 bases between. CDR3 size: 15 residues.

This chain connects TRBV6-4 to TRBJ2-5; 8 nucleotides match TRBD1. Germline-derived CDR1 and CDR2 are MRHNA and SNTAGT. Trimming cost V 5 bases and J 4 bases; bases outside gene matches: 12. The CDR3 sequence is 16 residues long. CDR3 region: CASSPTGEQESETQYF. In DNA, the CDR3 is TGTGCCAGCAGTCCGACAGGGGAACAAGAGTCAGAGACCCAGTACTTC.

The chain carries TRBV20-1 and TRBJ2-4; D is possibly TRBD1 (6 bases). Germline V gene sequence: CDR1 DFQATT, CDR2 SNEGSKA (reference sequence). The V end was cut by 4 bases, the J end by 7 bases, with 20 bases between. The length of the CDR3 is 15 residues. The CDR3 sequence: CSATREAGVGNIQYF. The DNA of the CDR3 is TGCAGTGCTACTCGAGAGGCAGGGGTAGGGAACATTCAGTACTTC.

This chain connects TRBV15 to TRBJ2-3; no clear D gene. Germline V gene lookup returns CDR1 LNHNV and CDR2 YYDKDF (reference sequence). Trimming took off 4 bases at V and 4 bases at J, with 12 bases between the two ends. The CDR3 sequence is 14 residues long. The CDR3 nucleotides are TGTGCCACCAGCAACGACAACGCGGCAGATACGCAGTATTTT. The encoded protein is CATSNDNAADTQYF.

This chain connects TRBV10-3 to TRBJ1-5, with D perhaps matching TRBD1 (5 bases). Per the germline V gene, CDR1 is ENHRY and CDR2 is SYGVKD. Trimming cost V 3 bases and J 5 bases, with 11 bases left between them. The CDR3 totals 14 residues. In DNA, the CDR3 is TGTGCCATCAGTGACGACAGCCTCTATCAGCCCCAGCATTTT. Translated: CAISDDSLYQPQHF.

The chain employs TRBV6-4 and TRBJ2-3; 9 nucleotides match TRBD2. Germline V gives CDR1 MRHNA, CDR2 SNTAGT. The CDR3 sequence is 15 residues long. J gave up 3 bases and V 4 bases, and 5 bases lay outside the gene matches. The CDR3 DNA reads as TGTGCCAGCAGTGCCGGGACTAGCAGTACAGATACGCAGTATTTT. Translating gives CASSAGTSSTDTQYF.

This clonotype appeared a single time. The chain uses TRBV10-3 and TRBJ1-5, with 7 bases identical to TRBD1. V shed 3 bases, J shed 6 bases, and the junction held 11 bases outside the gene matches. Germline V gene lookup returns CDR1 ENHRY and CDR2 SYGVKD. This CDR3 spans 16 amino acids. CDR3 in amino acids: CAISEDRTGSSQPQHF. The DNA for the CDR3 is TGTGCCATCAGTGAAGACAGGACAGGTTCGAGTCAGCCCCAGCATTTT.

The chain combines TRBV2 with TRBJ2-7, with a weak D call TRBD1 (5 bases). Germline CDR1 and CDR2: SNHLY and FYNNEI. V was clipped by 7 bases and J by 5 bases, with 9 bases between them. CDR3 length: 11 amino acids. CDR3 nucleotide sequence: TGTGCCAGCACAGGGTTCAACGAGCAGTACTTC. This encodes CASTGFNEQYF.

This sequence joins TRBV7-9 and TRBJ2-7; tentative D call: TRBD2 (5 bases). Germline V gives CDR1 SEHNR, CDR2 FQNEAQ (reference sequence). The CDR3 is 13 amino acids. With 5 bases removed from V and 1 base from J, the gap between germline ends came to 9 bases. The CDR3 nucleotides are TGTGCCAGCAGCAGAACGGGGTCCTACGAGCAGTACTTC. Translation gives CASSRTGSYEQYF.

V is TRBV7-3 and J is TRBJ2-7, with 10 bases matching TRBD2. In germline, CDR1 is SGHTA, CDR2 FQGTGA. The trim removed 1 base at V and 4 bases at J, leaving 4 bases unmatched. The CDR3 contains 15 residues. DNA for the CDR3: TGTGCCAGCAGCTTAAAAAGCGGGGGGGTATACGAGCAGTACTTC. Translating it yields CASSLKSGGVYEQYF.

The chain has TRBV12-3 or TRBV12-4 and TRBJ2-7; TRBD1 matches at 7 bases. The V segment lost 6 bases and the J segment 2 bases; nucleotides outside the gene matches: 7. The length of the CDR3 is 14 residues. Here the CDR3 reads CASSPGDSPYEQYF. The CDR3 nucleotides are TGTGCCAGCAGCCCAGGGGACAGCCCCTACGAGCAGTACTTC.

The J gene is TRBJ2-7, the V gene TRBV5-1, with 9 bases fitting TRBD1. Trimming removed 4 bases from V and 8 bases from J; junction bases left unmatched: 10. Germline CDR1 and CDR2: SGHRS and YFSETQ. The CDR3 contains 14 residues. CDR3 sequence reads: CASSQTGTGKKQYF. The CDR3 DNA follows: TGCGCCAGCAGCCAGACCGGGACAGGGAAGAAGCAGTACTTC.

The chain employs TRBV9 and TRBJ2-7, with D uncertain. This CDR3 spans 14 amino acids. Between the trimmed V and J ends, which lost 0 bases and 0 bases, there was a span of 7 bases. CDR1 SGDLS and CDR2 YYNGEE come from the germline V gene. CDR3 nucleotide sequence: TGTGCCAGCAGCGTAGGAGTCCTCTCCTACGAGCAGTACTTC. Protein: CASSVGVLSYEQYF.

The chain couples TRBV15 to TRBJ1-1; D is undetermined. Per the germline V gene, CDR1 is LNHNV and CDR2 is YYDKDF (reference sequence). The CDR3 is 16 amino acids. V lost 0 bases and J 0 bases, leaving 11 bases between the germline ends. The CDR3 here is CATSREAVGMNTEAFF. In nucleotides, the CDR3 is TGTGCCACCAGCAGAGAAGCGGTCGGCATGAACACTGAAGCTTTCTTT.

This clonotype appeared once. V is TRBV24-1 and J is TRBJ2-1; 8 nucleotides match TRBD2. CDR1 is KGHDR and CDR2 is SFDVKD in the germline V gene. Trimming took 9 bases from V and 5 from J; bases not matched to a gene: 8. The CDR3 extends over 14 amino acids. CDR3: CATATGGIHNEQFF. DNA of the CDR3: TGTGCCACCGCCACGGGGGGGATTCACAATGAGCAGTTCTTC.